The clone carrying this T cell receptor (beta chain) was seen at least ten times. Its antigen is not identified. Germline-derived CDR1 and CDR2 are DFQATT and SNEGSKA (reference sequence). The CDR3 totals 11 residues. This record belongs to a study of blood T cells in healthy people across ages. The study, taken as a whole, reports: Percentage of naive T cells showed a strong correlation with TCR beta diversity. Both higher diversity and more naive CD4+ cells marked long-lived donors when set against aged donors. Getting older went along with TCR beta diversity per million T cells dropping roughly linearly.

Primers used in a second PCR of roughly 7 to 12 cycles were a sample-barcoded 5' primer and a J-beta primer mix. TCRdb re-called the 5' RACE reads through MiXCR, storing one row per CDR3 protein. The table lists about 1,600,000 distinct CDR3 sequences, roughly 40% of them singletons, with 7.9% in the top ten. Each individual donor underwent a draw of ten milliliters of peripheral blood. The specimen sequenced was blood. The chain uses TRBV20-1 and TRBJ2-3; the match to TRBD2 covers 8 bases. The receptor was derived from a woman between 18 and 29 years old in good health. CDR3 in amino acids: CSGRGTDTQYF. CDR3 nucleotides: TGCAGCGGGAGGGGCACAGATACGCAGTATTTT.